This TCR beta chain stems from a study of CD8 T cells in ankylosing spondylitis. General study points: Reports say disease-linked clones showed up significantly more in matched ankylosing spondylitis synovial fluid. Disease-linked clones, CD8+, were relatively rare in peripheral blood. In reactive arthritis synovial fluid and blood, some motif variants had been reported before. Made up of about eight highly homologous variants, a TCR beta motif appeared characteristic of ankylosing spondylitis blood.

Germline V lookup: CDR1 SGHRS, CDR2 YFSETQ. The V end was cut by 0 bases, the J end by 0 bases, with 10 bases between. The CDR3 extends over 15 amino acids. Turning to this clonotype: The antigen is undetermined.

A quantitative 5'-RACE method, one with molecular barcodes, was used to make TCR beta libraries. TCRdb called the 5' RACE reads again in MiXCR, with one record for every CDR3 protein. The data hold about 840,000 distinct CDR3 sequences, with roughly 12% observed a single time. The chain combines TRBV5-1 with TRBJ2-7, with a tentative D call TRBD1 (6 bases). This TCR was sampled from a male donor with ankylosing spondylitis. The sample taken for sequencing was blood, either unsorted or a sorted T cell fraction (not recorded which). The CDR3 loop is CASSLDRAASYEQYF. The CDR3 region has the DNA TGCGCCAGCAGCTTGGACAGGGCGGCCTCCTACGAGCAGTACTTC.